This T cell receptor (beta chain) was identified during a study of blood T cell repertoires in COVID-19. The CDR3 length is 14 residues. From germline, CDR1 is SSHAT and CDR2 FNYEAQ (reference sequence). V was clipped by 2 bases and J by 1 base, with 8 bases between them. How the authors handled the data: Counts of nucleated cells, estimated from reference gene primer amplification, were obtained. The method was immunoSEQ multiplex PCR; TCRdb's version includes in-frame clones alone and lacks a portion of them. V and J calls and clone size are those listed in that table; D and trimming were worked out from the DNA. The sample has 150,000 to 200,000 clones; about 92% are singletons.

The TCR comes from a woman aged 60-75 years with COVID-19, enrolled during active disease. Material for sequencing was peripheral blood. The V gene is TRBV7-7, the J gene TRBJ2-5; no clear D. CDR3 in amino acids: CASSLSPRQETQYF. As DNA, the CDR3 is TGTGCCAGCAGCTTATCCCCGCGCCAAGAGACCCAGTACTTC.